This T cell receptor beta chain derives from a study of blood T cell repertoires in COVID-19. Study-level background: Samples of COVID-19 (acute and convalescent) were obtained from the United States, Italy and Spain. PBMCs, B-cell-depleted T cells, or T cells provided the cDNA or gDNA that made up the material.

Original handling: The assay estimated nucleated cells by amplifying reference gene primers. Here immunoSEQ multiplex PCR was the method, and the copy in TCRdb shows in-frame clones only, minus some. That table is the source of V, J and clone size, and D and trimming were worked out from the DNA. This table holds about 300,000 clones, around 86% found once. CDR1 and CDR2 from the germline V gene are SGHTA and FQGNSA. The CDR3 consists of 17 residues. Trimming removed 5 bases from V and 1 base from J; junction bases left unmatched: 5. The chain carries TRBV7-2 and TRBJ2-5, with 15 bases fitting TRBD2. The TCR was taken from a man aged 65 to 79 with acute or convalescent COVID-19. The sample comprised peripheral blood. CDR3 sequence reads: CASSQGLAGGGQETQYF. The CDR3, as DNA: TGTGCCAGCAGCCAGGGACTAGCGGGAGGAGGCCAAGAGACCCAGTACTTC.